Following are 7 T cell receptor beta chains from one sample sequenced in a study of patients and donors after allogeneic stem cell transplantation. TCRdb re-derived calls from the RT-PCR reads in MiXCR, one entry per CDR3 protein. This repertoire shows fewer than 180,000 distinct CDR3 sequences, approximately 35% found once; its top ten account for around half. The sample consisted of blood, either unsorted or a sorted T cell fraction (not recorded which). All receptors come from a human donor who was either an allogeneic HSCT recipient or a stem cell or donor lymphocyte infusion donor (not recorded which). It is not recorded whose cells these are; they may come from a transplant donor.

CDR3 DNA: TGTGCCAGCATCGGTCGGGGCACAGATACGCAGTATTTT. Its translation: CASIGRGTDTQYF. The chain has TRBV6-6 and TRBJ2-3, with D unresolved. Germline values: CDR1 MNHNY, CDR2 SVGAGI (reference sequence). CDR3 length: 13 amino acids. The V end lost 7 bases, the J end lost 1 base, and 9 bases lay between the germline ends.

With regard to this clonotype: This likely comes from a read error, as the CDR3 has no conserved phenylalanine or tryptophan at its end. The chain is built from TRBV5-1 and TRBJ1-1, with 7 bases that match TRBD1. Looked up from germline, CDR1 is SGHRS and CDR2 is YFSETQ. With V trimmed by 5 bases and J by 7 bases, 8 bases remained unmatched. CDR3 length equals 13 residues. CDR3 protein: CASSGTQGYEAFL. The CDR3 DNA reads as TGCGCCAGCAGTGGCACACAGGGGTATGAAGCTTTCTTG.

The chain employs TRBV12-3 or TRBV12-4 and TRBJ1-2; 11 positions agree with TRBD1. The J segment lost 4 bases and the V segment lost 6 bases, leaving 4 bases of the junction unmatched. This CDR3 has 14 amino acids. In nucleotides, the CDR3 is TGTGCCAGCAGACGGACAGGGGGCACCTATGGCTACACCTTC. Translation: CASRRTGGTYGYTF.

A few counts support this clonotype. J is TRBJ2-6 and V is TRBV6-5, with a tentative D call TRBD1 (6 bases). The CDR3 is 17 residues long. The V and J ends lost 0 bases and 1 base respectively, with 10 bases between them. Germline V gene lookup returns CDR1 MNHEY and CDR2 SVGAGI. The CDR3 DNA reads TGTGCCAGCAGTTACTCGGTTAGGGGGTCTGGGGCCAACGTCCTGACTTTC. Its translation is CASSYSVRGSGANVLTF.

This clonotype turned up a few times. CDR3 bases: TGTGCCAGCAGTTTATTGGGACAGGGTGCTTTCTTT. Translation: CASSLLGQGAFF. The chain combines TRBV28 with TRBJ1-1; 9 nucleotides align to TRBD1. The germline V gene has CDR1 MDHEN and CDR2 SYDVKM. This CDR3 is built from 12 residues. V lost 1 base to trimming and J lost 11 bases; unmatched junction nucleotides: 2. Full variable domain (rest looked up from reference TRBV28 and TRBJ1-1): DVKVTQSSRYLVKRTGEKVFLECVQDMDHENMFWYRQDPGLGLRLIYFSYDVKMKEKGDIPEGYSVSREKKERFSLILESASTNQTSMYLCASSLLGQGAFFGQGTRLTVV.

This clonotype was recorded a few times. This chain uses TRBV3-1 with TRBJ1-5; 12 bases match TRBD1. Losses at the gene ends were 5 bases for V and 8 bases for J; bases not matched to a gene: 10. CDR3 length equals 16 residues. Per germline, CDR1 LGHDT and CDR2 YNNKEL (reference sequence). Here the CDR3 reads CASSLSGTGGMEPQHF. The CDR3 DNA is TGTGCCAGCAGCTTATCCGGGACAGGGGGCATGGAGCCCCAGCATTTT.

This clonotype was found a few times. This sequence joins TRBV12-3 or TRBV12-4 and TRBJ1-1; 12 nucleotides agree with TRBD1. The V and J ends lost 5 bases and 3 bases, in that order; junction bases with no gene match: 4. This CDR3 is built from 15 residues. CDR3 protein: CASSGTGGFYTEAFF. The CDR3 bases are TGTGCCAGCAGTGGGACAGGGGGCTTTTACACTGAAGCTTTCTTT.